This T cell receptor beta chain was retrieved from a study of control samples from healthy donors and cancer patients. The CDR3 is 15 residues long. V was clipped by 3 bases and J by 5 bases, with 16 bases between them. CDR1 is KGHSH and CDR2 is LQKENI in the germline V gene. TCRdb keeps only in-frame clones here, not all; method: immunoSEQ multiplex PCR. The data hold 210,000 or so clones, with about 90% observed a single time. This chain links TRBV18 with TRBJ1-2; D may be TRBD1 (5 bases). This receptor was obtained from a man between 25 and 39 years old in good health. The sample comprised blood. The CDR3 loop is CASSPPSRDLYGYTF. CDR3 in DNA: TGTGCCAGCTCACCCCCGTCCCGGGACCTGTATGGCTACACCTTC.